The rows below give T cell receptor beta chains drawn from one sample of a study of OX40 agonist ivuxolimab in advanced cancers. This table comes from immunoSEQ multiplex PCR, and its TCRdb copy is limited to in-frame clones, with some not included. The table records 40,000 to 50,000 clones, about 82% of them present only once. Sequenced material: CD4+ or CD8+ T cells sorted from blood, taken in a trial of the OX40 agonist ivuxolimab. These TCRs come from an adult with an advanced solid tumor such as melanoma, head and neck, liver or kidney cancer. The CDR3 runs from the conserved cysteine through the conserved F or W. D genes are given only for firm matches. Clone size is not always given. Where it is, it says once, few, many or a class for expanded clones.

TRBV7-9	12	TRBJ1-5	few	-	TGTGCCAGCAGCTCACAGGCTCAGCCCCAGCATTTT	CASSSQAQPQHF
TRBV5-5	13	TRBJ2-1	-	-	TGTGCCAGCAGCTTGGCAGGTGGGAATGAGCAGTTCTTC	CASSLAGGNEQFF
TRBV9	14	TRBJ1-4	-	TRBD1	TGTGCCAGCAGCGTAGGCAGGGGGCGCGAAAAACTGTTTTTT	CASSVGRGREKLFF
TRBV7-9	12	TRBJ1-2	few	-	TGTGCCAGCAGCTTAGACATTCGGGGCTACACCTTC	CASSLDIRGYTF
TRBV9	14	TRBJ1-1	once	-	TGTGCCAGCAGCGTAGAGGAGGGAGGGTTTGAGGCTTTCTTT	CASSVEEGGFEAFF
TRBV6-4	16	TRBJ2-1	-	TRBD2	TGTGCCAGCAGTGAGATACTAGCGGGAGGGCCAAATGAGCAGTTCTTC	CASSEILAGGPNEQFF
TRBV19	13	TRBJ2-5	-	-	TGTGCCAGTAGTATAGCGGGAGATGAGACCCAGTACTTC	CASSIAGDETQYF
TRBV2	14	TRBJ2-6	-	TRBD2	TGTGCCAGCACGGCGGGGGATGGGGCCAACGTCCTGACTTTC	CASTAGDGANVLTF
TRBV23-1	14	TRBJ2-3	-	TRBD2	TGCGCCAAAGGGGGTGGGACTAGCCGCCGGGCGCAGTATTTT	CAKGGGTSRRAQYF
TRBV7-9	14	TRBJ2-1	-	-	TGTGCCAGCAACCAGGACATGAGTTACAATGAGCAGTTCTTC	CASNQDMSYNEQFF
TRBV18	12	TRBJ2-5	-	-	TGTGCCAGCTCACCCGTAAGGGAGACCCAGTACTTC	CASSPVRETQYF
TRBV7-3	13	TRBJ1-2	-	-	TGTGCCAGCAGCTTAGCCCGGGGCTATGGCTACACCTTC	CASSLARGYGYTF
TRBV7-9	17	TRBJ2-5	-	-	TGTGCCAGCAGCCCCCCGAGTGGGAGAGGCGTCAGAGAGACCCAGTACTTC	CASSPPSGRGVRETQYF
TRBV7-8	16	TRBJ2-4	-	TRBD2	TGTGCCAGCAGCTTAGCTAGCGGGCGAGCCAAAAACATTCAGTACTTC	CASSLASGRAKNIQYF
TRBV7-2	16	TRBJ2-3	once	-	TGTGCCAGCAGCACCCGCGGACAGACCCTCACAGATACGCAGTATTTT	CASSTRGQTLTDTQYF
TRBV6-1	17	TRBJ1-5	-	-	TGTGCCAGCAGTGAAGGTTCAGGGGCCTATAGCAATCAGCCCCAGCATTTT	CASSEGSGAYSNQPQHF
TRBV5-8	14	TRBJ2-5	few	-	TGTGCCAGCAGCCGCGTGTATAGCCAAGAGACCCAGTACTTC	CASSRVYSQETQYF
TRBV10-1	13	TRBJ2-2	-	-	TGCGCCAGCAGCTACAGGGATACCGGGGAGCTGTTTTTT	CASSYRDTGELFF
TRBV4-1	16	TRBJ1-2	-	TRBD1	TGCGCCAGCAGCAAGGGGACCCTAAGGGGGCTATTTGGCTACACCTTC	CASSKGTLRGLFGYTF
TRBV11-2	15	TRBJ2-7	-	-	TGTGCCAGCAGCTACGAAACAGGGTTTTCACACGAGCAGTACTTC	CASSYETGFSHEQYF
TRBV5-4	15	TRBJ1-3	-	-	TGTGCCAGCAGCCTGGGACGCCAAGGAGGAAACACCATATATTTT	CASSLGRQGGNTIYF
TRBV28	15	TRBJ2-3	-	TRBD2	TGTGCCAGCAGTTCGGGGACTAGCGGCACAGATACGCAGTATTTT	CASSSGTSGTDTQYF
TRBV7-2	16	TRBJ2-5	-	-	TGTGCCAGCAGCCAAGATCACAGCGGAAGGGAAGAGACCCAGTACTTC	CASSQDHSGREETQYF
TRBV2	14	TRBJ2-5	-	-	TGTGCCAGCAGTGAAACACAGGGAAGAGAGACCCAGTACTTC	CASSETQGRETQYF
TRBV6-1	13	TRBJ1-6	once	-	TGTGCCAGCAGTCCGGGGGCTAGCACACCCCTCCACTTT	CASSPGASTPLHF